A single sample gave rise to the 20 T cell receptor beta chains below, sequenced in a study of response to subunit inactivated influenza vaccine. TCRdb passed the RT-PCR reads through MiXCR, listing each CDR3 protein once. Among about 800,000 distinct CDR3 sequences, 21% were seen once, and the ten largest hold about a tenth. Sequencing was performed on PBMCs from blood, taken 5 to 6 days after vaccination. These receptor sequences come from a man aged 45 to 65 who received an inactivated influenza vaccine.

V gene TRBV29-1 combines with J gene TRBJ2-3, with D possibly being TRBD2 (6 bases). V lost 6 bases, J lost 5 bases, and 15 bases lay in between. The V gene's germline CDR1 is SQVTM and CDR2 ANQGSEA. The CDR3 covers 13 residues. Here the CDR3 reads CSVPGGSEDTQYF. The CDR3 bases are TGCAGCGTGCCCGGGGGTTCCGAAGATACGCAGTATTTT.

This clonotype was counted at least ten times. The chain recombines TRBV12-3 or TRBV12-4 with TRBJ2-7, with 8 bases matching TRBD1. V trimming: 3 bases; J trimming: 7 bases; junction bases outside the gene matches: 2. The CDR3 loop spans 12 amino acids. CDR3 loop: CASSFNRGEQYF. DNA of the CDR3: TGTGCCAGCAGTTTTAACAGGGGGGAGCAGTACTTC.

The table lists this clonotype with a few counts. The chain links TRBV10-2 to TRBJ2-1, with D perhaps TRBD2 (5 bases). The CDR3 contains 11 residues. Germline values: CDR1 WSHSY, CDR2 SAAADI. V was clipped by 8 bases and J by 7 bases, with 9 bases between them. CDR3 DNA sequence: TGCGCCAGCGAGGGCGGAAATGAGCAGTTCTTC. It encodes CASEGGNEQFF.

In this sample, this clonotype turned up many times. This rearrangement joins TRBV18 to TRBJ2-2; TRBD1 aligns across 10 bases. In germline, CDR1 is KGHSH, CDR2 LQKENI. CDR3 length: 16 amino acids. Trimming took 2 bases from V and 4 from J; bases not matched to a gene: 4. The CDR3 here is CASSPGTGALTGELFF. CDR3 sequence (DNA): TGTGCCAGCTCACCAGGGACAGGGGCGCTCACCGGGGAGCTGTTTTTT.

This chain joins TRBV7-9 and TRBJ2-6; no clear D gene. The V end lost 11 bases, the J end lost 6 bases, and 14 bases lay between the germline ends. The CDR3 sequence is 13 residues long. CDR1 is SEHNR, CDR2 FQNEAQ, per germline (reference sequence). The CDR3 nucleotides are TGTGCCCCTTCTCCCGGCCTGGCCAACGTCCTGACTTTC. This codes for CAPSPGLANVLTF.

This chain joins TRBV28 and TRBJ2-7; D is uncertain. The germline V and J ends were trimmed by 1 base and 0 bases, with 7 bases remaining between them. The CDR3 runs 14 residues. Germline loops: CDR1 MDHEN, CDR2 SYDVKM. This CDR3 reads CASSLSPYSYEQYF. Here the CDR3 DNA reads TGTGCCAGCAGTTTATCTCCATACTCCTACGAGCAGTACTTC. Combining the CDR3 with reference TRBV28 and TRBJ2-7 gives the whole variable domain DVKVTQSSRYLVKRTGEKVFLECVQDMDHENMFWYRQDPGLGLRLIYFSYDVKMKEKGDIPEGYSVSREKKERFSLILESASTNQTSMYLCASSLSPYSYEQYFGPGTRLTVT.

This clonotype was counted many times. This rearrangement joins TRBV6-5 to TRBJ1-5; 8 bases fit TRBD1. Germline V gene data show CDR1 as MNHEY and CDR2 as SVGAGI. This CDR3 spans 14 amino acids. The V gene end was trimmed by 4 bases and the J gene end by 4 bases; junction bases not matched to a gene: 3. The CDR3 DNA reads TGTGCCAGCAGTTTCGGACAGGGTAATCAGCCCCAGCATTTT. This codes for CASSFGQGNQPQHF.

In regard to this clonotype: This may be a read error: a much more frequent sequence differs by one nucleotide. This chain's CDR3 is CASSFRDNSYERYF. CDR3 sequence (DNA): TGTGCCAGCAGCTTTCGTGACAACTCCTACGAGCGGTACTTC. This sequence joins TRBV7-6 and TRBJ2-7; no firm D call. Looked up from germline, CDR1 is SGHVS and CDR2 is FNYEAQ. This CDR3 has 14 residues.

This clonotype has a handful of counts. This chain connects TRBV24-1 to TRBJ1-5; TRBD1 might be the D (6 bases). V gave up 7 bases and J gave up 2 bases, with 14 bases separating them. Looked up from germline, CDR1 is KGHDR and CDR2 is SFDVKD. The CDR3 has 15 residues. The CDR3: CATSGPGGGNQPQHF. Here the CDR3 DNA reads TGTGCCACCAGCGGCCCGGGGGGCGGCAATCAGCCCCAGCATTTT.

This chain uses TRBV29-1 with TRBJ2-1; either TRBD1 or TRBD2 may fit D (6 bases each). V gave up 7 bases and J gave up 8 bases, with 24 bases separating them. Germline V gene lookup returns CDR1 SQVTM and CDR2 ANQGSEA. The CDR3 runs 15 residues. The CDR3 spells CSGDSYGGRVDEQFF. The CDR3 DNA reads TGCAGCGGAGATTCGTATGGGGGGCGGGTAGATGAGCAGTTCTTC.

There are a few counts of this clonotype. The chain recombines TRBV11-2 with TRBJ2-3; possibly TRBD1 for D (5 bases). The CDR3 length is 14 residues. Germline V lookup: CDR1 SGHAT, CDR2 FQNNGV. V lost 5 bases to trimming and J lost 2 bases, with 11 bases between them. The CDR3 reads CASSQGPDTDTQYF. Here the CDR3 DNA reads TGTGCCAGCAGCCAGGGTCCCGACACAGATACGCAGTATTTT.

The CDR3 region is CSAQAPWPTSGGSYEQYF. The CDR3 bases are TGCAGTGCCCAGGCTCCCTGGCCGACTAGCGGGGGTTCCTACGAGCAGTACTTC. The chain employs TRBV20-1 and TRBJ2-7, with TRBD2 matching 12 bases. CDR3 length equals 18 residues. The junction had 16 bases not matched to a gene; V was cut back by 6 bases and J by 1 base. Germline CDR1 DFQATT, CDR2 SNEGSKA (reference sequence).

The CDR3 loop reads CAISARTGGKITYF. CDR3 DNA: TGTGCCATCAGTGCAAGGACAGGGGGCAAGATTACCTACTTC. V gene TRBV10-3 combines with J gene TRBJ2-4; 11 bases map to TRBD1. There are 14 residues in the CDR3. V lost 4 bases to trimming and J lost 16 bases; unmatched junction nucleotides: 12. The germline V gene has CDR1 ENHRY and CDR2 SYGVKD.

A few counts support this clonotype. The chain recombines TRBV3-1 with TRBJ1-6; 7 bases are shared with TRBD1. V was clipped by 5 bases and J by 13 bases; unmatched bases: 2. Germline CDR1 reads LGHDT; CDR2 reads YNNKEL (reference sequence). The CDR3 loop spans 11 amino acids. Written as DNA, the CDR3 is TGTGCCAGCAGCAACAGGGGTCCCCTCCACTTT. Translating it yields CASSNRGPLHF.

The chain combines TRBV27 with TRBJ2-5, with D hard to call. Germline V gene sequence: CDR1 MNHEY, CDR2 SMNVEV (reference sequence). V was shortened by 2 bases and J by 5 bases, with 9 bases between the two germline ends. The CDR3 sequence is 13 residues long. In DNA, the CDR3 is TGTGCCAGCAGTTTACGGGTTTCGGAGACCCAGTACTTC. Amino acid sequence: CASSLRVSETQYF.

The sample holds a few counts of this clonotype. CDR3 bases: TGTGCCATCAGTGATTCAGGGAATTCTGGAAACACCATATATTTT. It codes for CAISDSGNSGNTIYF. V usage is TRBV10-3 and J usage is TRBJ1-3; D possibly corresponds to TRBD1 (5 bases). CDR1 and CDR2 (germline): ENHRY, SYGVKD. This CDR3 region has 15 residues. V lost 3 bases, J lost 1 base, and 10 bases lay in between.

The rearrangement joins TRBV9 to TRBJ2-3, with D possibly matching TRBD2 (5 bases). The ends were cut back, 0 bases at V and 0 bases at J, with 14 bases in the middle. This CDR3 has 17 residues. Germline CDR1 is SGDLS and CDR2 is YYNGEE. CDR3: CASSVGGSWRSTDTQYF. CDR3 in DNA: TGTGCCAGCAGCGTAGGTGGGAGTTGGAGGAGCACAGATACGCAGTATTTT.

The chain combines TRBV20-1 with TRBJ2-6; 7 nucleotides agree with TRBD1. Trimming took 5 bases from V and 4 from J; bases not matched to a gene: 5. CDR3 length equals 14 residues. Per germline, CDR1 DFQATT and CDR2 SNEGSKA (reference sequence). Here the CDR3 reads CSADGTAGANVLTF. The CDR3 nucleotides read TGCAGTGCTGACGGGACAGCAGGGGCCAACGTCCTGACTTTC.

The rearrangement uses TRBV5-1 and TRBJ2-6, with unresolved D. CDR1 and CDR2 from the germline V gene are SGHRS and YFSETQ. The CDR3 spans 14 residues. Trimming removed 7 bases at V and 3 bases at J, with 11 bases between. The CDR3 coding sequence is TGCGCCAGCGGGTTGGGCGTTGGGGCCAACGTCCTGACTTTC. It codes for CASGLGVGANVLTF.

This clonotype turned up a few times. The V gene is TRBV6-5, the J gene TRBJ1-3; D is ambiguous. V lost 0 bases and J lost 2, with 8 bases in between. This CDR3 is 15 amino acids long. In germline, CDR1 is MNHEY, CDR2 SVGAGI. Here the CDR3 DNA reads TGTGCCAGCAGTTACTCGACGGGCACTGGAAACACCATATATTTT. Encoded protein: CASSYSTGTGNTIYF.